This TCR beta chain appears in the sequencing data of a study of post-analysis software for immune sequencing data (dated by TCRdb to about 2015). In terms of the full investigation: Recorded disease courses included relapsing-remitting, secondary progressive and progressive-relapsing multiple sclerosis, with some patients lacking subtype annotation. A subset of samples was prepared in parallel using single-end sample barcoding, then pooled and co-amplified after Illumina adapter ligation. Patient repertoires were compared against about twelve previously published healthy control repertoires from donors aged about 6 to 26 years.

To demonstrate the VDJtools post-analysis software, the study profiled TCR beta repertoires from the peripheral blood of approximately twelve young patients with multiple sclerosis. The patients with multiple sclerosis were children and adolescents between about 6 and 17 years of age. Receptors were amplified or captured by PCR. The instrument was an Illumina HiSeq 2500. To reduce PCR and sequencing biases, unique molecular identifiers were incorporated into the TCR beta cDNA libraries. Per 1 to 10 million input T cells, approximately 500,000 cDNA molecules were obtained, such that each molecule approximated one T cell. The patient libraries were prepared and sequenced with the same protocol used for the earlier healthy control dataset. Within a given batch, samples were prepared together, multiplexed and sequenced on the same HiSeq lane. In the original analysis: MIGEC handled the raw barcoded reads, throwing out single-read molecular identifier groups before consensus assembly and CDR3 extraction. Clonotype tables were post-analysed with VDJtools, normalizing diversity by down-sampling all datasets to the smallest sample size. Repertoire overlap clustering matched CDR3 amino acid but not nucleotide sequences to correct batch-related cross-sample contamination. Using fastp trimming at Q25 and MiXCR clonotype assembly, TCRdb reanalyzed the public sequencing data and kept in-frame beta chains. CDR3 protein duplicates are merged, each entry listing the most common genes and DNA. The V and J calls come from TCRdb's annotation, not from the publication. The sample table lists roughly 800,000 distinct CDR3 sequences, about 57% of them with a count of one. The ten largest clones capture roughly 4.4% of the sample.

This clonotype was observed a handful of times. It lacks a known antigen. Base qualities are not recorded, but no much larger clone differs from it by a single base. Study-wide conclusions, independent of this receptor: Compared with controls, multiple sclerosis patients had significantly lower normalized Chao1 diversity, a finding suggesting substantial peripheral T-cell clonal expansion. Direct clustering with F measure showed strong co-clustering of samples prepared in the same batch, prompting a batch-effect correction. The multiple sclerosis patient group was slightly younger than the control group.

The TCR comes from a girl aged 10-17 years with multiple sclerosis. The sample consisted of blood.

CDR3 region: CASSFPGAFYEQYF. DNA sequence: TGTGCCAGCAGTTTTCCGGGGGCCTTCTACGAGCAGTACTTC. The V and J genes are TRBV12-3 or TRBV12-4 and TRBJ2-7; the D call is possibly TRBD1 or TRBD2, each sharing 6 bases. From its cysteine to its phenylalanine, the CDR3 spans 14 amino acids. Only CDR3 DNA remains: 42 bases, in frame from the first base. V loses 3 bases, J loses 3 bases, and the germline ends lie 12 bases apart.